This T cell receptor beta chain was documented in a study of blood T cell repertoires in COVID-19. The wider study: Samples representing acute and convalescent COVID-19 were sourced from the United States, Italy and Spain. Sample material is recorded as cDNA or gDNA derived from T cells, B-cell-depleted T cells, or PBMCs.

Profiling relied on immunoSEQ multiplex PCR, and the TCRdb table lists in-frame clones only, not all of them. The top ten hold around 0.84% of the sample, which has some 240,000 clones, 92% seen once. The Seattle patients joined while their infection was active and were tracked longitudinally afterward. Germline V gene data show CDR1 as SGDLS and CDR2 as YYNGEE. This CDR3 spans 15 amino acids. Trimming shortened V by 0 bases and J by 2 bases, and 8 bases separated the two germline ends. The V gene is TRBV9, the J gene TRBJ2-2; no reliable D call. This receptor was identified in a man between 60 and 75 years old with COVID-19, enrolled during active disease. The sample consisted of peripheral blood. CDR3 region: CASSVVAVNTGELFF. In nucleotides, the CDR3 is TGTGCCAGCAGCGTAGTGGCGGTAAACACCGGGGAGCTGTTTTTT. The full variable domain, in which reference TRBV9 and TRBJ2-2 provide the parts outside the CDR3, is DSGVTQTPKHLITATGQRVTLRCSPRSGDLSVYWYQQSLDQGLQFLIQYYNGEERAKGNILERFSAQQFPDLHSELNLSSLELGDSALYFCASSVVAVNTGELFFGEGSRLTVL.